These 18 T cell receptor beta chains originate from one sample sequenced in a study of CD8+ T cells in alopecia areata. cDNA serving as the sequencing template came from extracted, reverse transcribed RNA. Repertoires were generated with immunoSEQ multiplex PCR, while TCRdb's copy carries only in-frame clones and drops some. The profile shows 150,000 to 200,000 clones, about 60% of them singletons. Sequencing used CD4+ T cells sorted from blood, obtained at week 0. These TCRs come from a human donor with alopecia areata.

The V gene is TRBV2, the J gene TRBJ1-2; D is unclear. Germline CDR1 reads SNHLY; CDR2 reads FYNNEI. Trimming stripped 0 bases from V and 8 bases from J, with 16 bases between. The CDR3 is 15 amino acids. The CDR3 is CASSEARRVLGGYTF. CDR3 DNA: TGTGCCAGCAGTGAAGCGCGACGGGTTTTAGGCGGCTACACCTTC.

This clone came up a few times. The chain links TRBV5-1 to TRBJ1-5; 7 bases line up with TRBD1. V shed 0 bases and J 5 bases; nucleotides not matched to a gene: 5. Per germline, CDR1 SGHRS and CDR2 YFSETQ. The CDR3 loop spans 15 amino acids. The DNA for the CDR3 is TGCGCCAGCAGCTTGGACGGACAGGACTATCAGCCCCAGCATTTT. Translated, it gives CASSLDGQDYQPQHF.

The rearrangement links TRBV7-2 to TRBJ1-1; D remains unclear. The CDR3 length is 12 residues. In germline, CDR1 is SGHTA, CDR2 FQGNSA. The V gene lost 2 bases and the J gene lost 2 bases, with 3 bases spanning the gap. In nucleotides, the CDR3 is TGTGCCAGCAGCTTAAGCAACACTGAAGCTTTCTTT. Its translation: CASSLSNTEAFF.

The sample holds a few counts of this clone. The gene calls are TRBV19 and TRBJ2-3; D possibly corresponds to TRBD2 (5 bases). The germline V gene has CDR1 LNHDA and CDR2 SQIVND (reference sequence). The CDR3 runs to 16 residues. With 8 bases removed from V and 0 bases from J, the gap between germline ends came to 18 bases. DNA for the CDR3: TGTGCCAGTTCCTCAAGTAGCGTAACTAGCACAGATACGCAGTATTTT. This sequence encodes CASSSSSVTSTDTQYF.

This chain links TRBV5-1 with TRBJ2-1; D is undetermined. The V end was cut by 6 bases, the J end by 3 bases, with 13 bases between. The CDR3 extends over 14 amino acids. CDR1 is SGHRS, CDR2 YFSETQ, per germline. CDR3 sequence (DNA): TGCGCCAGCAAGGATAGGGCTCTCTACAATGAGCAGTTCTTC. Encoded protein: CASKDRALYNEQFF.

V gene TRBV6-5 combines with J gene TRBJ2-5; TRBD1 might be the D (5 bases). V lost 2 bases to trimming and J lost 4 bases, with 11 bases between them. Germline V gene data show CDR1 as MNHEY and CDR2 as SVGAGI. The CDR3 is made up of 14 amino acids. The DNA of the CDR3 is TGTGCCAGCAGTTACATGGCAGGGTCAGAGACCCAGTACTTC. It is translated as CASSYMAGSETQYF.

The chain is built from TRBV11-2 and TRBJ2-6; D is possibly TRBD2 (5 bases). V lost 5 bases and J lost 2, with 10 bases in between. Germline V gene data show CDR1 as SGHAT and CDR2 as FQNNGV. This CDR3 spans 15 amino acids. CDR3 protein: CASSPLEAGANVLTF. CDR3 sequence (DNA): TGTGCCAGCAGCCCGCTGGAGGCTGGGGCCAACGTCCTGACTTTC.

The V call is TRBV27, the J call TRBJ2-7; 12 nucleotides align to TRBD2. Germline trimming cut 3 bases from V and 0 bases from J; bases unmatched to any gene: 0. The V gene's germline CDR1 is MNHEY and CDR2 SMNVEV (reference sequence). CDR3 size: 15 residues. CDR3 nucleotides: TGTGCCAGCAGTTTGACTAGCGGGGGCTCCTACGAGCAGTACTTC. Translation gives CASSLTSGGSYEQYF.

Concerning this clone: This CDR3 is also generated by other DNA sequences in the sample. The genes are TRBV20-1 and TRBJ2-5, with D uncertain. With 5 bases removed from V and 2 bases from J, the gap between germline ends came to 3 bases. Germline V gene data show CDR1 as DFQATT and CDR2 as SNEGSKA (reference sequence). This CDR3 has 10 residues. The CDR3 DNA sequence: TGCAGTGCTCTACAAGAGACCCAGTACTTC. Residues: CSALQETQYF.

J is TRBJ1-2 and V is TRBV6-1, with D possibly matching TRBD1 (6 bases). Trimming pared 6 bases from V and 8 bases from J, leaving 19 bases between. Germline assignment: CDR1 MNHNS and CDR2 SASEGT. The CDR3 loop spans 14 amino acids. The CDR3 DNA sequence: TGTGCCAGCAGCCCCTCTGGACAGTCCTCGGGCTACACCTTC. This codes for CASSPSGQSSGYTF.

The J gene is TRBJ1-2, the V gene TRBV7-2; D is ambiguous. Germline loops: CDR1 SGHTA, CDR2 FQGNSA. CDR3 length: 15 amino acids. V was cut by 5 bases and J by 5 bases, with 18 bases left in between. The CDR3: CASSATGPSSYGYTF. In DNA form, the CDR3 reads TGTGCCAGCAGCGCAACCGGACCTTCATCATATGGCTACACCTTC.

In its sample, this clone was seen a few times. The rearrangement joins TRBV7-9 to TRBJ1-2; 7 bases fit TRBD1. Germline V gives CDR1 SEHNR, CDR2 FQNEAQ (reference sequence). The CDR3 length is 15 residues. J lost 8 bases, V lost 4 bases, and 13 bases had no gene match. The DNA for the CDR3 is TGTGCCAGCAGCTCCCGGGACAGAGGTGCGTGGGGCTACACCTTC. Residues: CASSSRDRGAWGYTF.

CDR3 in amino acids: CASSDRGQETQYF. CDR3 nucleotides: TGTGCCAGCAGTGATCGGGGGCAAGAGACCCAGTACTTC. The chain uses TRBV2 and TRBJ2-5; TRBD2 is a possible D gene (6 bases). V lost 3 bases and J 2 bases, leaving 7 bases between the germline ends. This CDR3 has 13 amino acids. Germline CDR1 reads SNHLY; CDR2 reads FYNNEI.

A remark on this clone: This same CDR3 is encoded by further DNA sequences in the sample. V usage is TRBV7-9 and J usage is TRBJ1-5; D uncertain. V gave up 2 bases and J gave up 2 bases, with 4 bases separating them. CDR1 and CDR2 (germline): SEHNR, FQNEAQ (reference sequence). The CDR3 covers 13 residues. CDR3 sequence reads: CASSLQGNQPQHF. The CDR3 bases are TGTGCCAGCAGCTTACAGGGCAATCAGCCCCAGCATTTT. Together with reference TRBV7-9 and TRBJ1-5, the CDR3 gives the full variable domain: DTGVSQNPRHKITKRGQNVTFRCDPISEHNRLYWYRQTLGQGPEFLTYFQNEAQLEKSRLLSDRFSAERPKGSFSTLEIQRTEQGDSAMYLCASSLQGNQPQHFGDGTRLSIL.

The J gene is TRBJ1-1, the V gene TRBV5-6, with D possibly matching TRBD1 (5 bases). Germline assignment: CDR1 SGHDT and CDR2 YYEEEE. Deletions cut 1 base from V and 5 bases from J, with 6 bases between. This CDR3 contains 12 residues. In DNA form, the CDR3 reads TGTGCCAGCAGCTTGTACAGGACTGAAGCTTTCTTT. Translating gives CASSLYRTEAFF.

This clone showed up just a few times. This chain connects TRBV7-6 to TRBJ2-3; D is uncertain. CDR3 length: 15 residues. V was clipped by 1 base and J by 1 base, with 9 bases between them. The V gene's germline CDR1 is SGHVS and CDR2 FNYEAQ. The CDR3 loop reads CASSLGPWGTDTQYF. In DNA form, the CDR3 reads TGTGCCAGCAGCTTAGGGCCGTGGGGCACAGATACGCAGTATTTT.

The V and J genes are TRBV4-1 and TRBJ1-2, with D maybe TRBD1 (6 bases). The CDR3 loop spans 16 amino acids. Germline-derived CDR1 and CDR2 are MGHRA and YSYEKL. The V gene lost 0 bases and the J gene lost 8 bases, with 19 bases spanning the gap. CDR3: CASSQEQPGRGRGYTF. The CDR3 DNA reads TGCGCCAGCAGCCAAGAACAACCCGGGAGGGGGAGAGGCTACACCTTC.

This clone was observed a handful of times. V usage is TRBV29-1 and J usage is TRBJ2-4, with 7 nucleotides matching TRBD1. Germline-derived CDR1 and CDR2 are SQVTM and ANQGSEA. J gave up 0 bases and V 4 bases, and 3 bases lay outside the gene matches. CDR3 length: 14 residues. The CDR3 region has the DNA TGCAGCGTTGGACAGGGTCTAGCCAAAAACATTCAGTACTTC. Encoded protein: CSVGQGLAKNIQYF.